The entry that follows covers one T cell receptor beta chain sequence. Its antigen is still unknown. The source of the sample is a study of brain T cells in children with intractable seizures. The study, taken as a whole, reports: Pre-surgery blood may have been undersampled, hiding some clones. Viral specificity was inferred only from CDR3 similarity; HCMV serostatus was unknown.

V was cut by 5 bases and J by 0 bases, with 14 bases left in between. The germline gives CDR1 SEHNR, CDR2 FQNEAQ (reference sequence). This CDR3 comprises 15 residues. Sequenced by immunoSEQ multiplex PCR; TCRdb stores in-frame clones only, minus some. The sample contains fewer than 85,000 clones, more than 85% of which appear only once. Sequencing was limited to surgery cases with top T cell transcript signatures in brain tissue. Pre-surgery treatment included at least one anti-epileptic drug. The sequences come from peripheral blood, collected at surgery. The receptor was derived from a boy younger than two with tuberous sclerosis and intractable seizures. The chain employs TRBV7-9 and TRBJ2-7; maybe TRBD1 (6 bases). The CDR3 sequence is CASSRVTGLSYEQYF. As DNA, the CDR3 is TGTGCCAGCAGCAGAGTGACAGGCCTCTCCTACGAGCAGTACTTC.